Shown below are 25 T cell receptor beta chains from a single sample sequenced in a study of beta chain features in type 1 diabetes. Points from the study as a whole: Type 1 diabetes patients showed a moderate but significant shortening of TCRB CDR3s in all four CD4+ subsets.

These receptors have no known antigen. Expressed TCRB transcripts were sequenced because the entire RNA isolate underwent reverse transcription. Some clones are missing from TCRdb's copy, which holds only in-frame ones; the method was immunoSEQ multiplex PCR. The sample contains around 130,000 clones, less than 20% of which appear only once. Source material: central memory CD4+ T cells from blood. These receptors all stem from a man under 40 with type 1 diabetes.

This clone showed up just a few times. This sample includes further DNA sequences coding for the same CDR3. The chain is built from TRBV9 and TRBJ1-1, with D unclear. Germline CDR1 reads SGDLS; CDR2 reads YYNGEE. V gave up 0 bases and J gave up 3 bases, with 6 bases separating them. The CDR3 extends over 13 amino acids. The CDR3 protein is CASSVAGDTEAFF. Written as DNA, the CDR3 is TGTGCCAGCAGCGTAGCGGGAGACACTGAAGCTTTCTTT. Combining the CDR3 with reference TRBV9 and TRBJ1-1 gives the whole variable domain DSGVTQTPKHLITATGQRVTLRCSPRSGDLSVYWYQQSLDQGLQFLIQYYNGEERAKGNILERFSAQQFPDLHSELNLSSLELGDSALYFCASSVAGDTEAFFGQGTRLTVV.

This clone was detected a few times. The chain couples TRBV29-1 to TRBJ1-5; D is possibly TRBD1 (5 bases). V lost 1 base to trimming and J lost 2 bases, with 12 bases between them. The CDR3 loop spans 15 amino acids. In germline, CDR1 is SQVTM, CDR2 ANQGSEA. In DNA, the CDR3 is TGCAGCGTTGAAGCTCCGGGGGGGGGCAATCAGCCCCAGCATTTT. This gives the protein CSVEAPGGGNQPQHF.

This clone turned up a few times. This chain connects TRBV5-4 to TRBJ2-7, with TRBD1 matching 8 bases. Germline V lookup: CDR1 SGHNT, CDR2 YYREEE (reference sequence). The CDR3 consists of 15 residues. With V trimmed by 0 bases and J by 2 bases, 4 bases remained unmatched. The CDR3 here is CASSLDRGRTYEQYF. CDR3 coding DNA: TGTGCCAGCAGCTTGGACAGGGGGAGGACCTACGAGCAGTACTTC.

The rearrangement joins TRBV27 to TRBJ2-7, with D hard to call. The CDR3 is 14 residues long. The germline gives CDR1 MNHEY, CDR2 SMNVEV (reference sequence). V dropped 4 bases and J dropped 5 bases, with 15 bases sitting between them. The CDR3 reads CASSSLVGRNEQYF. CDR3 bases: TGTGCCAGCAGTTCCTTGGTAGGTCGCAACGAGCAGTACTTC.

This clone was picked up a small number of times. CDR3 nucleotides: TGTGCCTGGAGTTCGCTAGGTGAAAAACTGTTTTTT. It codes for CAWSSLGEKLFF. The chain couples TRBV30 to TRBJ1-4, with no clear D. Germline CDR1 reads GTSNPN; CDR2 reads SVGIG (reference sequence). The CDR3 length is 12 residues. V lost 2 bases and J 7 bases, leaving 8 bases between the germline ends.

V gene TRBV28 combines with J gene TRBJ2-1; D is possibly TRBD2 (6 bases). Per the germline V gene, CDR1 is MDHEN and CDR2 is SYDVKM. The ends were cut back, 3 bases at V and 10 bases at J, with 7 bases in the middle. The CDR3 loop spans 11 amino acids. The CDR3: CASSFRGEQFF. The CDR3 DNA reads TGTGCCAGCAGTTTCCGGGGGGAGCAGTTCTTC.

CDR3: CASSLAGAPYGYTF. CDR3 bases: TGTGCCAGCAGCTTGGCGGGGGCGCCCTATGGCTACACCTTC. This chain joins TRBV5-4 and TRBJ1-2; maybe TRBD1 (6 bases). Germline CDR1 is SGHNT and CDR2 is YYREEE (reference sequence). V lost 0 bases and J 4 bases, leaving 10 bases between the germline ends. The CDR3 has 14 amino acids.

This clone was observed a handful of times. This chain links TRBV10-3 with TRBJ2-3; TRBD2 aligns across 11 bases. Germline V gene lookup returns CDR1 ENHRY and CDR2 SYGVKD. V dropped 3 bases and J dropped 6; count of bases not matched to a gene: 5. There are 15 residues in the CDR3. CDR3 DNA: TGTGCCATCAGTGACCGACTAGCGGGGAGGGATACGCAGTATTTT. The encoded protein is CAISDRLAGRDTQYF.

A few counts support this clone. The CDR3 loop reads CSAAGRGPSYEQYF. CDR3 sequence (DNA): TGCAGCGCCGCAGGCAGGGGGCCCTCCTACGAGCAGTACTTC. The chain couples TRBV29-1 to TRBJ2-7; 8 nucleotides agree with TRBD1. The CDR3 loop spans 14 amino acids. Germline V gives CDR1 SQVTM, CDR2 ANQGSEA. Trimming at V came to 7 bases and at J to 0 bases, leaving 8 bases not matched to a gene.

This chain uses TRBV6-4 with TRBJ1-6; 9 positions agree with TRBD1. CDR3 size: 15 residues. Trimming took 6 bases from V and 6 from J; bases not matched to a gene: 6. Germline V gene data show CDR1 as MRHNA and CDR2 as SNTAGT. The CDR3 region is CASSLMTGGNSPLHF. The CDR3 coding sequence is TGTGCCAGCAGCCTAATGACAGGGGGTAATTCACCCCTCCACTTT.

This clone was seen a few times. The V call is TRBV5-1, the J call TRBJ2-5, with D unclear. CDR1 and CDR2 (germline): SGHRS, YFSETQ. Trimming took 0 bases from V and 4 from J, leaving 10 bases between them. The length of the CDR3 is 14 residues. The CDR3 coding sequence is TGCGCCAGCAGCTTGGCCGCTAGTTCAGAGACCCAGTACTTC. Translating gives CASSLAASSETQYF.

V gene TRBV29-1 combines with J gene TRBJ1-5, with D unclear. CDR1 and CDR2 from the germline V gene are SQVTM and ANQGSEA. The CDR3 sequence is 13 residues long. The ends were cut back, 4 bases at V and 3 bases at J, with 10 bases in the middle. The CDR3 bases are TGCAGCGTTGCGCAGAACTACAATCAGCCCCAGCATTTT. It specifies CSVAQNYNQPQHF.

The chain is built from TRBV7-8 and TRBJ2-3; D is unclear. The CDR3 sequence is 11 residues long. The V gene's germline CDR1 is SGHVS and CDR2 FQNEAQ. V gave up 5 bases and J gave up 7 bases, with 7 bases separating them. CDR3 in amino acids: CASSIQYTQYF. CDR3 DNA sequence: TGTGCCAGCAGCATCCAATATACGCAGTATTTT. Drawing the rest from reference TRBV7-8 and TRBJ2-3, the complete variable domain is GAGVSQSPRYKVAKRGQDVALRCDPISGHVSLFWYQQALGQGPEFLTYFQNEAQLDKSGLPSDRFFAERPEGSVSTLKIQRTQQEDSAVYLCASSIQYTQYFGPGTRLTVL.

This chain uses TRBV9 with TRBJ2-3; the D is unclear. This CDR3 has 17 residues. V dropped 3 bases and J dropped 4 bases, with 21 bases sitting between them. Germline V CDR1 and CDR2: SGDLS, YYNGEE. This CDR3 is CASSAATEFSGPDTQYF. CDR3 in DNA: TGTGCCAGCAGCGCAGCAACGGAATTCTCTGGTCCAGATACGCAGTATTTT.

Concerning this clone itself: One junction end disagrees with the germline gene, perhaps due to a read error. The chain joins TRBV25-1 to TRBJ2-5; 8 bases match TRBD2. The germline V gene encodes CDR1 MGHDK and CDR2 SYGVNS. This CDR3 region has 16 residues. DNA of the CDR3: TGTGCCACCAGTGAGTCTCCAGCGGGGGCCGTAAAGACCCAGTACTTC. Residues: CATSESPAGAVKTQYF.

This clone was detected only a few times. V and J are TRBV11-2 and TRBJ2-5; D unclear. Trimming cost V 3 bases and J 4 bases, with 9 bases left between them. CDR1 SGHAT and CDR2 FQNNGV come from the germline V gene. The CDR3 extends over 13 amino acids. The CDR3 sequence is CASSFKGGETQYF. The CDR3 DNA reads TGTGCCAGCAGCTTTAAGGGTGGAGAGACCCAGTACTTC.

This chain joins TRBV11-2 and TRBJ2-7; D call uncertain. The CDR3 extends over 12 amino acids. CDR1 is SGHAT, CDR2 FQNNGV, per germline. Deletions cut 7 bases from V and 2 bases from J, with 9 bases between. CDR3 loop: CASKGRTYEQYF. For the CDR3, the DNA is TGTGCCAGCAAGGGCAGGACCTACGAGCAGTACTTC.

V is TRBV25-1 and J is TRBJ2-5, with D unresolved. CDR1 and CDR2 (germline): MGHDK, SYGVNS. The germline V and J ends were trimmed by 8 bases and 5 bases, with 21 bases remaining between them. The CDR3 length is 15 residues. The CDR3 reads CASGSARSHKETQYF. CDR3 nucleotides: TGTGCCAGCGGCAGCGCGAGGTCCCACAAGGAGACCCAGTACTTC.

The chain combines TRBV5-1 with TRBJ2-7; D unclear. In germline, CDR1 is SGHRS, CDR2 YFSETQ. With 2 bases removed from V and 0 bases from J, the gap between germline ends came to 12 bases. The CDR3 length is 15 residues. CDR3 DNA: TGCGCCAGCAGCTTACGCGACGGAAACTCCTACGAGCAGTACTTC. The encoded protein is CASSLRDGNSYEQYF.

This clone appeared a few times. DNA for the CDR3: TGTGCCAGCACCTCAGACAGGGTTGCTGGCTACACCTTC. Its translation: CASTSDRVAGYTF. This chain links TRBV6-6 with TRBJ1-2, with 7 bases identical to TRBD1. The CDR3 sequence is 13 residues long. Germline CDR1 is MNHNY and CDR2 is SVGAGI (reference sequence). The junction had 9 bases not matched to a gene; V was cut back by 7 bases and J by 7 bases.

The genes are TRBV27 and TRBJ2-7, with 10 nucleotides matching TRBD1. The CDR3 is made up of 18 amino acids. Germline V gene data show CDR1 as MNHEY and CDR2 as SMNVEV (reference sequence). Unmatched junction bases numbered 22, after V lost 9 bases and J lost 5 bases. The CDR3 protein is CARPPPGTGAYRDNEQYF. The CDR3, as DNA: TGTGCCAGGCCTCCTCCGGGGACAGGGGCCTACCGAGACAACGAGCAGTACTTC.

V is TRBV6-6 and J is TRBJ1-3; TRBD1 is a possible D gene (5 bases). Germline CDR1 MNHNY, CDR2 SVGAGI (reference sequence). The CDR3 has 16 residues. V was shortened by 4 bases and J by 0 bases, with 13 bases between the two germline ends. CDR3 coding DNA: TGTGCCAGCAGTTGGGGGGAAGGACTCTCTGGAAACACCATATATTTT. Residues: CASSWGEGLSGNTIYF.

This clone has a handful of counts. The chain uses TRBV5-1 and TRBJ2-5; 7 bases map to TRBD1. The CDR3 loop spans 14 amino acids. Germline lookup yields CDR1 SGHRS and CDR2 YFSETQ. V lost 4 bases, J lost 0 bases, and 3 bases stayed unmatched. The CDR3 bases are TGCGCCAGCAGCACGGGACAGTACCAAGAGACCCAGTACTTC. Amino acids: CASSTGQYQETQYF.

This clone has only a few counts. The gene calls are TRBV7-2 and TRBJ1-4, with no clear D. The CDR3 spans 12 residues. Trimming took 5 bases from V and 8 from J, leaving 9 bases between them. The germline gives CDR1 SGHTA, CDR2 FQGNSA. CDR3 sequence reads: CASSARGEKLFF. As DNA, the CDR3 is TGTGCCAGCAGCGCACGTGGGGAAAAACTGTTTTTT.

The chain recombines TRBV7-6 with TRBJ1-6; no definite D call. The CDR3 loop spans 18 amino acids. The germline V and J ends were trimmed by 3 bases and 0 bases, with 15 bases remaining between them. Germline lookup yields CDR1 SGHVS and CDR2 FNYEAQ. The CDR3 here is CASSFNPLQSSYNSPLHF. CDR3 nucleotides: TGTGCCAGCAGCTTCAATCCCTTACAGAGCTCCTATAATTCACCCCTCCACTTT.